One and the same sample provided the 29 T cell receptor beta chains below, sequenced in a study of Graves' ophthalmopathy and Graves' hyperthyroidism. RNA transcripts were the template, and TCR beta CDR3 regions were amplified from them. A first-round RT-PCR used HTBI primers, followed by a second-round multiplex PCR. Each CDR3 protein gets one entry after TCRdb re-called the multiplex PCR reads with MiXCR. This table has over a million distinct CDR3 sequences, roughly 35% appearing once. The sample was peripheral blood or thyroid tissue (not recorded which). These receptors were collected from an adult man with Graves' hyperthyroidism.

This clonotype was seen ten or more times. V usage is TRBV20-1 and J usage is TRBJ2-2; D is uncertain. Trimming pared 0 bases from V and 3 bases from J, leaving 5 bases between. The V gene's germline CDR1 is DFQATT and CDR2 SNEGSKA (reference sequence). This CDR3 contains 13 residues. For the CDR3, the DNA is TGCAGTGCTAGAGATCTGTACACCGGGGAGCTGTTTTTT. Encoded protein: CSARDLYTGELFF.

This clonotype has a count of ten or more. The chain couples TRBV7-8 to TRBJ1-5, with D possibly TRBD1 on 6 matching bases. V was clipped by 1 base and J by 2 bases, with 15 bases between them. CDR3 size: 17 residues. Germline-derived CDR1 and CDR2 are SGHVS and FQNEAQ. In DNA, the CDR3 is TGTGCCAGCAGCTTAGTCGGCGGCGGGGGCGGCAATCAGCCCCAGCATTTT. Protein product: CASSLVGGGGGNQPQHF.

This clonotype was detected ten times or more. The chain links TRBV15 to TRBJ2-7, with 7 bases lining up with TRBD2. V dropped 0 bases and J dropped 2; count of bases not matched to a gene: 7. The germline V gene has CDR1 LNHNV and CDR2 YYDKDF (reference sequence). There are 16 residues in the CDR3. The CDR3 sequence: CATSREGGSHPYEQYF. The CDR3 DNA reads as TGTGCCACCAGCAGAGAAGGCGGGAGTCACCCCTACGAGCAGTACTTC.

This clonotype showed up many times. V usage is TRBV5-1 and J usage is TRBJ1-6; tentatively, D is TRBD1 (6 bases). The CDR3 consists of 15 residues. The germline V and J ends were trimmed by 4 bases and 4 bases, with 12 bases remaining between them. Looked up from germline, CDR1 is SGHRS and CDR2 is YFSETQ. CDR3 nucleotide sequence: TGCGCCAGCAGCAGGACAGAGTATTATAATTCACCCCTCCACTTT. It yields the protein CASSRTEYYNSPLHF.

This clonotype has ten or more counts. The V and J genes are TRBV7-9 and TRBJ1-2, with D unclear. The CDR3 is 15 amino acids. Trimming removed 2 bases from V and 2 bases from J, with 12 bases in between. Germline loops: CDR1 SEHNR, CDR2 FQNEAQ (reference sequence). CDR3 in amino acids: CASSLRARQNYGYTF. CDR3 bases: TGTGCCAGCAGCTTAAGGGCCAGGCAAAACTATGGCTACACCTTC.

The chain uses TRBV10-2 and TRBJ1-4; the D is unclear. The CDR3 is 14 amino acids. The germline V gene has CDR1 WSHSY and CDR2 SAAADI. Trimming stripped 6 bases from V and 6 bases from J, with 14 bases between. The DNA of the CDR3 is TGCGCCAGCAGGCGCGCCATGCTCTATGAAAAACTGTTTTTT. It translates to CASRRAMLYEKLFF.

This clonotype was recorded once. The chain has TRBV25-1 and TRBJ2-7, with D hard to call. CDR1 and CDR2 from the germline V gene are MGHDK and SYGVNS. V was clipped by 8 bases and J by 5 bases, with 19 bases between them. The CDR3 sequence is 14 residues long. CDR3 DNA: TGTGCCAGCTCACCAAAATCCTTACGGGACGAGCAGTACTTC. Protein: CASSPKSLRDEQYF.

This chain joins TRBV7-9 and TRBJ2-6, with D maybe TRBD2 (7 bases). This CDR3 is built from 13 residues. V shed 1 base and J shed 14 bases, with 12 bases lying between them. The germline CDR1 and CDR2 sequences are SEHNR and FQNEAQ (reference sequence). DNA of the CDR3: TGTGCCAGCAGCTTAGGGGGGGGCGAATTCCTGACTTTC. This sequence encodes CASSLGGGEFLTF.

In this sample, this clonotype turned up many times. The CDR3 here is CASSLDFNQEQYF. The CDR3 region has the DNA TGTGCCAGCAGCCTGGACTTCAACCAAGAGCAGTACTTC. The genes are TRBV9 and TRBJ2-7; D is perhaps TRBD2 (5 bases). Germline V gene lookup returns CDR1 SGDLS and CDR2 YYNGEE. The CDR3 loop spans 13 amino acids. With 4 bases removed from V and 7 bases from J, the gap between germline ends came to 15 bases.

Many counts were recorded for this clonotype. The CDR3 spells CASKDSHGYTF. For the CDR3, the DNA is TGTGCCAGCAAGGACAGCCATGGCTACACCTTC. The chain combines TRBV5-5 with TRBJ1-2; weak D call: TRBD1 (6 bases). V was shortened by 6 bases and J by 6 bases, with 9 bases between the two germline ends. The CDR3 consists of 11 residues. Germline CDR1 and CDR2: SGHKS and YYEKEE (reference sequence).

Ten or more counts support this clonotype. This chain joins TRBV7-2 and TRBJ1-2; 9 positions agree with TRBD1. Unmatched junction bases numbered 12, after V lost 5 bases and J lost 8 bases. The CDR3 consists of 15 residues. Germline assignment: CDR1 SGHTA and CDR2 FQGNSA. CDR3 in amino acids: CASSTAVTGGGGYTF. Here the CDR3 DNA reads TGTGCCAGCAGCACGGCGGTGACAGGGGGTGGCGGCTACACCTTC.

This clonotype was seen only once. The CDR3 carries no conserved terminal phenylalanine or tryptophan, so it likely arises from a read error. It is unclear where the CDR3 begins or ends on the DNA, so no DNA is shown, and the CDR3 is as TCRdb lists it. The rearrangement links TRBV29-1 to TRBJ1-4. The CDR3 is 10 amino acids long, termini counted. Germline CDR1 SQVTM, CDR2 ANQGSEA. The CDR3 reads CSAEDQGRDY.

This clonotype was seen ten or more times. The chain has TRBV29-1 and TRBJ2-5; D perhaps matches TRBD2 (7 bases). The length of the CDR3 is 13 residues. Trimming removed 3 bases at V and 5 bases at J, with 13 bases between. CDR1 is SQVTM and CDR2 is ANQGSEA in the germline V gene. The CDR3 loop is CSVDWGGDETQYF. The CDR3 DNA follows: TGCAGCGTTGACTGGGGGGGCGATGAGACCCAGTACTTC.

The sample holds a few counts of this clonotype. The rearrangement uses TRBV6-6 and TRBJ1-2; D is unclear. The ends were cut back, 6 bases at V and 6 bases at J, with 17 bases in the middle. Germline V CDR1 and CDR2: MNHNY, SVGAGI (reference sequence). This CDR3 is built from 14 residues. CDR3 sequence reads: CASRSIPGRDGYTF. CDR3 nucleotides: TGTGCCAGCAGATCCATCCCCGGGAGGGATGGCTACACCTTC.

This clonotype occurred many times. The genes are TRBV20-1 and TRBJ1-4; D is ambiguous. Germline CDR1 reads DFQATT; CDR2 reads SNEGSKA (reference sequence). V shed 6 bases and J shed 2 bases, with 10 bases lying between them. This CDR3 spans 13 amino acids. CDR3 residues: CSARSRTNEKLFF. The CDR3 DNA reads TGCAGTGCCCGCTCCAGGACTAATGAAAAACTGTTTTTT.

This chain uses TRBV6-2 or TRBV6-3 with TRBJ1-1; D gene uncertain. The V gene lost 2 bases and the J gene lost 3 bases, with 13 bases spanning the gap. The CDR3 has 15 residues. From germline, CDR1 is MNHEY and CDR2 SVGEGT. CDR3 coding DNA: TGTGCCAGCAGTTACAGGAGGGCGCAATACACTGAAGCTTTCTTT. This gives the protein CASSYRRAQYTEAFF.

A word on this clonotype: It may be a read error: a sequence one base away is much more abundant. This chain uses TRBV20-1 with TRBJ2-5; possibly TRBD1 or TRBD2 for D (6 bases each). The germline CDR1 and CDR2 sequences are DFQATT and SNEGSKA (reference sequence). The CDR3 covers 13 residues. CDR3 in DNA: TGCAGTGCCCTGACGGGGGCCCAAGAGACCCAGTGCTTC. It is translated as CSALTGAQETQCF.

A remark on this clonotype: A read error may account for a junction end that differs from germline. V and J are TRBV15 and TRBJ2-2; 15 bases map to TRBD2. The CDR3 is 20 amino acids. Germline V lookup: CDR1 LNHNV, CDR2 YYDKDF (reference sequence). This chain's CDR3 is CATSRGPGLAGGRNTGELLF. The CDR3 DNA follows: TGTGCCACCAGCAGAGGCCCCGGACTAGCGGGAGGGAGAAACACCGGGGAGCTGCTTTTT.

At least ten counts were recorded for this clonotype. The chain combines TRBV6-5 with TRBJ1-2; 8 positions match TRBD1. Germline CDR1 is MNHEY and CDR2 is SVGAGI. After removal of 4 bases from V and 9 bases from J, the junction contained 4 bases not matched to a gene. This CDR3 has 12 residues. The CDR3 region has the DNA TGTGCCAGCAGTTTCGGACAGGGCAGCTACACCTTC. Its protein product is CASSFGQGSYTF.

This chain connects TRBV24-1 to TRBJ2-5; TRBD1 matches at 9 bases. CDR1 and CDR2 from the germline V gene are KGHDR and SFDVKD. The CDR3 has 14 amino acids. J gave up 3 bases and V 7 bases, and 5 bases lay outside the gene matches. CDR3 residues: CATSGTGREETQYF. Written as DNA, the CDR3 is TGTGCCACCAGCGGGACAGGGAGAGAAGAGACCCAGTACTTC.

The chain recombines TRBV29-1 with TRBJ2-5, with TRBD2 matching over 7 bases. Trimming cost V 3 bases and J 9 bases; bases outside gene matches: 10. Germline CDR1 and CDR2: SQVTM and ANQGSEA. The CDR3 is made up of 13 amino acids. CDR3 DNA: TGCAGCGTTGATGTAGGGAGGGATCAGCCCCAGTACTTC. Its protein is CSVDVGRDQPQYF.

Many counts were recorded for this clonotype. The V call is TRBV7-9, the J call TRBJ1-3; the match to TRBD1 covers 10 bases. The V gene's germline CDR1 is SEHNR and CDR2 FQNEAQ (reference sequence). The junction had 7 bases not matched to a gene; V was cut back by 5 bases and J by 3 bases. This CDR3 region has 16 residues. CDR3 DNA sequence: TGTGCCAGCAGCCCCCTCAGGACAGGGGGTGGAAACACCATATATTTT. Protein sequence: CASSPLRTGGGNTIYF. The full variable domain, completed using reference TRBV7-9 and TRBJ1-3, is DTGVSQNPRHKITKRGQNVTFRCDPISEHNRLYWYRQTLGQGPEFLTYFQNEAQLEKSRLLSDRFSAERPKGSFSTLEIQRTEQGDSAMYLCASSPLRTGGGNTIYFGEGSWLTVV.

The chain carries TRBV5-5 and TRBJ2-2; 14 bases fit TRBD2. CDR1 SGHKS and CDR2 YYEKEE come from the germline V gene (reference sequence). Trimming removed 2 bases from V and 10 bases from J; junction bases left unmatched: 7. CDR3 length equals 16 residues. Written as DNA, the CDR3 is TGTGCCAGCAGCTTACTTGGGACTAGCGGGAGTGTGGAGCTGTTTTTT. Its translation: CASSLLGTSGSVELFF.

The rearrangement links TRBV7-9 to TRBJ1-2; 7 nucleotides align to TRBD1. This CDR3 has 14 amino acids. V shed 5 bases and J 6 bases; nucleotides not matched to a gene: 9. CDR1 is SEHNR, CDR2 FQNEAQ, per germline (reference sequence). The CDR3 sequence: CASSPTGQTDGYTF. The CDR3 DNA reads TGTGCCAGCAGCCCGACAGGGCAAACAGATGGCTACACCTTC.

In this sample, this clonotype turned up many times. The CDR3 nucleotides read TGCAGTGTTGTCGTAGCGAACTCTGGAAACACCATATATTTT. Protein: CSVVVANSGNTIYF. The rearrangement links TRBV20-1 to TRBJ1-3; no clear D gene. CDR1 DFQATT and CDR2 SNEGSKA come from the germline V gene (reference sequence). The CDR3 contains 14 residues. V was trimmed by 7 bases and J by 0 bases, leaving 13 bases between them.

This clonotype appeared many times. This sequence joins TRBV6-6 and TRBJ1-1, with D perhaps TRBD1 (5 bases). This CDR3 spans 11 amino acids. Trimming removed 4 bases at V and 7 bases at J, with 7 bases between. Germline assignment: CDR1 MNHNY and CDR2 SVGAGI (reference sequence). The CDR3 region has the DNA TGTGCCAGCAGTTCCGACAGTGAAGCTTTCTTT. Amino acid sequence: CASSSDSEAFF.

Notes on this clonotype: The conserved closing phenylalanine or tryptophan is absent in this CDR3, likely reflecting a read error. The rearrangement links TRBV10-3 to TRBJ2-2, with 10 positions matching TRBD1. V was clipped by 10 bases and J by 7 bases; unmatched bases: 15. The CDR3 covers 16 residues. Germline CDR1 reads ENHRY; CDR2 reads SYGVKD. The CDR3 region is CASGETGTGVGGELFL. The CDR3 DNA reads TGTGCCAGCGGAGAGACCGGGACAGGGGTCGGCGGGGAGCTGTTTCTT.

This clonotype came up a few times. This chain uses TRBV19 with TRBJ2-7, with TRBD1 matching over 7 bases. The CDR3 consists of 14 residues. The germline V gene encodes CDR1 LNHDA and CDR2 SQIVND (reference sequence). Trimming cost V 1 base and J 3 bases; bases outside gene matches: 3. The CDR3 DNA sequence: TGTGCCAGTAGTATAGGTGGGGACAGCTACGAGCAGTACTTC. It specifies CASSIGGDSYEQYF.

The CDR3 spells CASTPRVSSYEQYF. The CDR3 nucleotides read TGTGCCAGCACTCCCCGGGTGTCCTCCTACGAGCAGTACTTC. The chain links TRBV7-8 to TRBJ2-7, with D uncertain. V dropped 7 bases and J dropped 0 bases, with 13 bases sitting between them. This CDR3 spans 14 amino acids. Looked up from germline, CDR1 is SGHVS and CDR2 is FQNEAQ.